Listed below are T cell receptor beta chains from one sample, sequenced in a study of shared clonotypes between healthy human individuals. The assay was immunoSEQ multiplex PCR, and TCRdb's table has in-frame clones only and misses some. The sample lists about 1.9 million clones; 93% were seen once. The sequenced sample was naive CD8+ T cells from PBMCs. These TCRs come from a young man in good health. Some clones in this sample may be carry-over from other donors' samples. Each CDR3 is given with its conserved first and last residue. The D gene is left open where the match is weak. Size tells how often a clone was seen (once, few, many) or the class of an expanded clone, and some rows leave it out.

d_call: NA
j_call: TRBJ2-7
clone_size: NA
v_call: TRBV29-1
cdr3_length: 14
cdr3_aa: CSVEFTAGNYEQYF
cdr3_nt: TGCAGCGTTGAGTTCACGGCGGGAAACTACGAGCAGTACTTC

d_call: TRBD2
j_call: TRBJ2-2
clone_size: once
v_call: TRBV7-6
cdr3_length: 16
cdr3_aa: CASSFPSGGGTGELFF
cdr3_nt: TGTGCCAGCAGCTTCCCCAGCGGGGGGGGAACCGGGGAGCTGTTTTTT

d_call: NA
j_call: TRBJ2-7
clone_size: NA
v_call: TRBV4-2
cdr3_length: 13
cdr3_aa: CASSQGTSYEQYF
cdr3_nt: TGTGCCAGCAGCCAAGGGACAAGCTACGAGCAGTACTTC

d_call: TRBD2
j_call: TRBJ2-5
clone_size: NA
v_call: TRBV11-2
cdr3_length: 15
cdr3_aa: CASSLVREGLETQYF
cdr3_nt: TGTGCCAGCAGCTTAGTGCGGGAGGGCCTGGAGACCCAGTACTTC

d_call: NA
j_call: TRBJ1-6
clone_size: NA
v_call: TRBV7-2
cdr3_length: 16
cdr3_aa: CASSDRQDSYNSPLHF
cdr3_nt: TGTGCCAGCAGCGACCGACAGGATTCCTATAATTCACCCCTCCACTTT

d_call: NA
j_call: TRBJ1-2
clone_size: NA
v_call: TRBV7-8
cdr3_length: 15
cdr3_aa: CASSSARGAAYGYTF
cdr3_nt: TGTGCCAGCAGCTCGGCCAGGGGAGCAGCCTATGGCTACACCTTC

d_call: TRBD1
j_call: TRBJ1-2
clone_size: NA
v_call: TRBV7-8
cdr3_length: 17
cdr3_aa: CASSLAGMGTGDYGYTF
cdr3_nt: TGTGCCAGCAGCTTAGCCGGGATGGGGACAGGGGACTATGGCTACACCTTC

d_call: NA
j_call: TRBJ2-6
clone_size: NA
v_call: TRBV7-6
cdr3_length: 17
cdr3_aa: CASSLVLGGSGANVLTF
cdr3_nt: TGTGCCAGCAGCTTGGTTTTGGGGGGATCTGGGGCCAACGTCCTGACTTTC

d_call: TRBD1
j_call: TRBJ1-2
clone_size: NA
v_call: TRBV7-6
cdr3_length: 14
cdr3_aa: CASSANRGGYGYTF
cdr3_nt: TGTGCCAGCAGCGCGAACAGGGGCGGGTATGGCTACACCTTC

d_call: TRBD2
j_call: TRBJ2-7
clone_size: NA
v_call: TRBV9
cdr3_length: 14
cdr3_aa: CASSQRDRSYEQYF
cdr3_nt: TGTGCCAGCAGCCAGCGGGATAGGTCCTACGAGCAGTACTTC

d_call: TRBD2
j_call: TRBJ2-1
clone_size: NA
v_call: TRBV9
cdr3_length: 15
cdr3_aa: CASSVAVLAADEQFF
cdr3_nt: TGTGCCAGCAGCGTAGCAGTACTAGCGGCGGATGAGCAGTTCTTC

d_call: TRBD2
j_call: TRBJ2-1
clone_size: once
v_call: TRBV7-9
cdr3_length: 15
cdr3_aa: CASSPSGRASNEQFF
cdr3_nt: TGTGCCAGCAGCCCAAGCGGGAGGGCCTCCAATGAGCAGTTCTTC

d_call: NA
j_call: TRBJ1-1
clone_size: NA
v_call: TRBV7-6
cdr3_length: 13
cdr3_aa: CATSARGNTEAFF
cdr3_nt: TGTGCCACCTCGGCGCGGGGGAACACTGAAGCTTTCTTT

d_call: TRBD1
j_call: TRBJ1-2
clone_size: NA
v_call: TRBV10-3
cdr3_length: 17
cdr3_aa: CAISDPPGQREDYGYTF
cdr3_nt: TGTGCCATCAGTGACCCCCCGGGACAGCGGGAGGACTATGGCTACACCTTC

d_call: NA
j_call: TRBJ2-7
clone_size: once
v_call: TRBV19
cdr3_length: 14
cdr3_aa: CASSPERNSYEQYF
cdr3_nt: TGTGCCAGTTCCCCTGAGCGGAACTCCTACGAGCAGTACTTC

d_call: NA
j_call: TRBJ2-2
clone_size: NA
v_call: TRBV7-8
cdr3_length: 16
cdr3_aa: CASSLRAGSNTGELFF
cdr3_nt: TGTGCCAGCAGCTTACGGGCAGGGTCGAACACCGGGGAGCTGTTTTTT

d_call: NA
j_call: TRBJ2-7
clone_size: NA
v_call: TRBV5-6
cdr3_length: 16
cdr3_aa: CASSDNGVGEGYEQYF
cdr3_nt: TGTGCCAGCAGCGACAATGGGGTAGGCGAGGGCTACGAGCAGTACTTC

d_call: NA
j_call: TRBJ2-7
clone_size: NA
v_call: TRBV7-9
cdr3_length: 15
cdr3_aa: CASSLGRGEAYEQYF
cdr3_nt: TGTGCCAGCAGCTTAGGGCGAGGGGAGGCCTACGAGCAGTACTTC

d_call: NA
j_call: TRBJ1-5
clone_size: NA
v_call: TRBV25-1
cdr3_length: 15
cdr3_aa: CASSEGQSFNQPQHF
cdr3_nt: TGTGCCAGCAGCGAAGGACAGTCTTTCAATCAGCCCCAGCATTTT

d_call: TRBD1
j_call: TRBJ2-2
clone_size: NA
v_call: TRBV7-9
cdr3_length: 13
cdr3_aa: CAIDRDYTGELFF
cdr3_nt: TGTGCCATCGACAGGGATTACACCGGGGAGCTGTTTTTT

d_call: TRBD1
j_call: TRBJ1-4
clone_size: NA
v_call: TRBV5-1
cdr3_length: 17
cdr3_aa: CASSLGTGDATNEKLFF
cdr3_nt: TGCGCCAGCAGCTTGGGGACAGGGGATGCAACTAATGAAAAACTGTTTTTT

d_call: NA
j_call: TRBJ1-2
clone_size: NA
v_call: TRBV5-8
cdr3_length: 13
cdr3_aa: CASSQGLGVGYTF
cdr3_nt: TGTGCCAGCAGCCAAGGTCTCGGGGTTGGCTACACCTTC

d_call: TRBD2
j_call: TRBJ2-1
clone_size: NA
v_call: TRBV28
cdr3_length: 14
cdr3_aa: CASNRGEGLNEQFF
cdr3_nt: TGTGCCAGCAATCGGGGGGAGGGCCTGAATGAGCAGTTCTTC

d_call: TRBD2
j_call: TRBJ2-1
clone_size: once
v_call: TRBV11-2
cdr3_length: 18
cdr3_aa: CASSYGTSGRDRGNEQFF
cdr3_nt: TGTGCCAGCAGCTACGGGACTAGCGGGAGGGATAGAGGCAATGAGCAGTTCTTC

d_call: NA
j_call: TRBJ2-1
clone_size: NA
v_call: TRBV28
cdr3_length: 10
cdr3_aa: CASSHNEQFF
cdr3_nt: TGTGCCAGCAGCCACAATGAGCAGTTCTTC

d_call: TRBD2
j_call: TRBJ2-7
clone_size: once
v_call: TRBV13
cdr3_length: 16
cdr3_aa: CASSSPGAGGSYEQYF
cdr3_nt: TGTGCCAGCAGCTCGCCGGGGGCGGGAGGCTCCTACGAGCAGTACTTC

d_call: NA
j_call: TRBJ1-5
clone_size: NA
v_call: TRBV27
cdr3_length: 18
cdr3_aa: CASSPIGPSGGRNQPQHF
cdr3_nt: TGTGCCAGCAGTCCAATTGGGCCCTCGGGAGGGAGAAATCAGCCCCAGCATTTT

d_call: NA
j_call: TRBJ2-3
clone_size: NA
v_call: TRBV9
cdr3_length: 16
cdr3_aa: CASSPARGTSTDTQYF
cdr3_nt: TGTGCCAGCAGCCCAGCCAGGGGAACTAGCACAGATACGCAGTATTTT

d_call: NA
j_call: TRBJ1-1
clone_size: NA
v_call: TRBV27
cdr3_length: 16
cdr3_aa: CASSLSPGAGGTEAFF
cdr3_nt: TGTGCCAGCAGTTTATCCCCGGGGGCTGGTGGCACTGAAGCTTTCTTT

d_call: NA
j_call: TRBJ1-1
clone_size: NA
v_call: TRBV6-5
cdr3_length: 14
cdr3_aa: CASSPPGLNTEAFF
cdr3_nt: TGTGCCAGCAGCCCACCGGGTTTGAACACTGAAGCTTTCTTT

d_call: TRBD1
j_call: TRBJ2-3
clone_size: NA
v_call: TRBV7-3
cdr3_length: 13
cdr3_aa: CASSITGGDTQYF
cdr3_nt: TGTGCCAGCAGCATAACAGGGGGAGATACGCAGTATTTT

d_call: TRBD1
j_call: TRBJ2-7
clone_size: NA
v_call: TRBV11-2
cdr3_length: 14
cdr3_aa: CASSITGTGYEQYF
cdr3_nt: TGTGCCAGCAGCATCACCGGGACAGGGTACGAGCAGTACTTC

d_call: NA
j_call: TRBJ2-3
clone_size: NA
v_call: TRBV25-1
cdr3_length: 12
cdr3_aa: CASEPGADTQYF
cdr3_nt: TGTGCCAGCGAGCCCGGTGCAGATACGCAGTATTTT

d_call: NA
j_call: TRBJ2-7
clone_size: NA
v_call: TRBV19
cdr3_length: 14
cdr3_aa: CASSATGEGYEQYF
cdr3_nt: TGTGCCAGTAGTGCGACAGGGGAGGGGTACGAGCAGTACTTC

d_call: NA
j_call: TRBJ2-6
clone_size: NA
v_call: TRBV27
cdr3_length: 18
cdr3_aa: CASSLIYVVPSGANVLTF
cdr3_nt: TGTGCCAGCAGTTTAATATATGTGGTACCCTCTGGGGCCAACGTCCTGACTTTC

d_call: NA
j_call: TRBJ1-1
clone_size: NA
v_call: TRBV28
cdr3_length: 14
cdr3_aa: CAIATLYTRTEAFF
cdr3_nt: TGTGCCATCGCCACGCTTTATACCCGCACTGAAGCTTTCTTT

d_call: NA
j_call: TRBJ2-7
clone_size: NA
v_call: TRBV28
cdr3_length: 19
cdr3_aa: CASSSDRHRESPSSYEQYF
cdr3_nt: TGTGCCAGCAGTTCAGACAGGCATAGGGAAAGCCCGAGCTCCTACGAGCAGTACTTC

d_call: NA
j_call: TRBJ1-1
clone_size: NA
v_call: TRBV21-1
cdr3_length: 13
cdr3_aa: CASRGRWSTEAFF
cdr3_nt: TGTGCCAGCAGGGGACGGTGGTCCACTGAAGCTTTCTTT

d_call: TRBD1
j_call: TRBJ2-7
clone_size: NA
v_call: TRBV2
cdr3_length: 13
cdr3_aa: CASRLRTGNEQYF
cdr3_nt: TGTGCCAGCAGACTCAGGACAGGGAACGAGCAGTACTTC

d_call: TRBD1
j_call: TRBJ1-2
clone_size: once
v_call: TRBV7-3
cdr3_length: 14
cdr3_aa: CASSLDRGNYGYTF
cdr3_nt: TGTGCCAGCAGCTTGGACAGGGGTAACTATGGCTACACCTTC

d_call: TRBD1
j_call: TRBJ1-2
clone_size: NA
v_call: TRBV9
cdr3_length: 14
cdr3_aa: CASSDVRGLGGYTF
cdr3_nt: TGTGCCAGCAGCGATGTCAGGGGGCTAGGTGGCTACACCTTC

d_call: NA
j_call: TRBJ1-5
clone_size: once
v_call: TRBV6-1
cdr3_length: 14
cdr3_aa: CASWDNLGAQPQHF
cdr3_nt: TGTGCCAGTTGGGACAATTTGGGAGCTCAGCCCCAGCATTTT

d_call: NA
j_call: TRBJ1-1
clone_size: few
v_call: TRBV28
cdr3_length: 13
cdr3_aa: CASSPQLDTEAFF
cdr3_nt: TGTGCCAGCAGTCCCCAGTTGGACACTGAAGCTTTCTTT

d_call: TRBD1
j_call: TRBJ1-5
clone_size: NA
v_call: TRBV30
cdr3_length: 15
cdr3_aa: CAWSEGGVGLQPQHF
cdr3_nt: TGTGCCTGGAGTGAAGGGGGCGTCGGTCTGCAGCCCCAGCATTTT

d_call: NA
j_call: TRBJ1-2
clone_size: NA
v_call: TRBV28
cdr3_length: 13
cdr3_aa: CASFGFTSRGYTF
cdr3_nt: TGTGCCAGCTTCGGTTTTACCAGCCGAGGCTACACCTTC

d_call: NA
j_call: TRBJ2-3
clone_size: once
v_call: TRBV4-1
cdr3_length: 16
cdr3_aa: CASSQVIGVGGSTQYF
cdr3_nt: TGCGCCAGCAGCCAAGTAATCGGGGTCGGAGGAAGTACGCAGTATTTT

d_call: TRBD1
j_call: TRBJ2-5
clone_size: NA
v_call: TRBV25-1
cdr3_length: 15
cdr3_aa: CASSLPGTEQETQYF
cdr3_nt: TGTGCCAGCAGTCTACCTGGGACAGAACAAGAGACCCAGTACTTC

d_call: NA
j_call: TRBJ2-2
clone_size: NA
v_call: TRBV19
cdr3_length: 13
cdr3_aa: CASRLANTGELFF
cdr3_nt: TGTGCCAGTAGATTGGCGAACACCGGGGAGCTGTTTTTT

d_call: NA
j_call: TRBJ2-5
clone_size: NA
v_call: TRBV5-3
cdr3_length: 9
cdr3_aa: CAPRETQYF
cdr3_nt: TGTGCCCCCAGGGAGACCCAGTACTTC

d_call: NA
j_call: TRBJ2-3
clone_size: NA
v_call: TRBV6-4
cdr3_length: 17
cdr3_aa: CASSNEPKRGSTDTQYF
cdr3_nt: TGTGCCAGCAGTAACGAACCTAAGAGGGGAAGCACAGATACGCAGTATTTT

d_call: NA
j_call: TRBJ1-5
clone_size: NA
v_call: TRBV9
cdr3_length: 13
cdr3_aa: CASSSGINQPQHF
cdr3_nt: TGTGCCAGCAGTTCAGGTATCAATCAGCCCCAGCATTTT

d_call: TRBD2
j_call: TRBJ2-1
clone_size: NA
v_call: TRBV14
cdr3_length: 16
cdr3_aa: CASSQELAGFYNEQFF
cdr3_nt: TGTGCCAGCAGCCAAGAGTTAGCGGGATTCTACAATGAGCAGTTCTTC

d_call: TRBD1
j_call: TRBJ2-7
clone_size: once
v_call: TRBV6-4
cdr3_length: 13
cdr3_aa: CASSHRGAYEQYF
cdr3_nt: TGTGCCAGCAGCCACAGGGGCGCCTACGAGCAGTACTTC

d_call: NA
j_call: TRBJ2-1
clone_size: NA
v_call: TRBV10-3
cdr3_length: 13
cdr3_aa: CAIRRMDADEQFF
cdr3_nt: TGTGCCATCCGAAGAATGGACGCCGATGAGCAGTTCTTC

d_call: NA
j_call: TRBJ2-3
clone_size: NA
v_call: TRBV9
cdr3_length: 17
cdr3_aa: CASSVAGLMMSTDTQYF
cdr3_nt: TGTGCCAGCAGCGTGGCAGGGTTGATGATGAGCACAGATACGCAGTATTTT

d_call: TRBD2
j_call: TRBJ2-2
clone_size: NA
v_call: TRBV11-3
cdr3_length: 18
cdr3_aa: CASSLGGSGSRSTGELFF
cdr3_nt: TGTGCCAGCAGCTTAGGTGGTAGCGGGAGTAGGAGCACCGGGGAGCTGTTTTTT

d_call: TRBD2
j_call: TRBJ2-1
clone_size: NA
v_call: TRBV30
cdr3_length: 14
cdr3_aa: CAWSYGGSYNEQFF
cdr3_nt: TGTGCCTGGTCCTATGGCGGGAGCTACAATGAGCAGTTCTTC

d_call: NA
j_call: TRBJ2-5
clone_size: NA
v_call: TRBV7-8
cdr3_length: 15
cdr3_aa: CASSIPGHIPETQYF
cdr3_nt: TGTGCCAGCAGCATACCCGGACACATCCCGGAGACCCAGTACTTC

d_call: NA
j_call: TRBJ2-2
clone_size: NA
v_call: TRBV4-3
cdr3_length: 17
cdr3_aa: CASSHGTYGPNTGELFF
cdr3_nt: TGCGCCAGCAGCCATGGGACGTACGGCCCGAACACCGGGGAGCTGTTTTTT

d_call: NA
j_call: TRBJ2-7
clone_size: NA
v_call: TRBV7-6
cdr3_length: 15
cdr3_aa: CASSRDRGEAYEQYF
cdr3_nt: TGTGCCAGCAGCCGAGATCGGGGTGAAGCCTACGAGCAGTACTTC